This T cell receptor (beta chain) was retrieved from a study of a mutant IDH1 vaccine in newly diagnosed glioma. Across the whole study: In some groups vaccination began 4-6 weeks post-radiotherapy; others received it with temozolomide. General study points: Evidence of vaccine-induced immune responses was documented in 85% to 95% of patients. Pseudoprogression showed no apparent link to changes in top peripheral T cell clonotypes.

Remarks on this clone: What it binds is unknown.

The CDR3 runs 12 residues. Trimming pared 6 bases from V and 8 bases from J, leaving 13 bases between. The germline V gene has CDR1 LNHDA and CDR2 SQIVND (reference sequence). Time point specified: week 35, safety follow-up. The study gave 300 ug of mutant IDH1 20-mer peptide per vaccine dose, with topical imiquimod. Eight vaccinations went to patients in weeks 1, 3, 5, 7, 11, 15, 19, 23. Assay: immunoSEQ multiplex PCR; the TCRdb copy retains only in-frame clones and omits some. The repertoire holds around 54,000 clones, with approximately 87% as singletons. J is TRBJ1-2 and V is TRBV19; the D is unclear. The sequence derives from a man between 40 and 49 years old with glioma. The sequencing here drew on PBMCs, taken from a glioma patient whose treatment included an IDH1 peptide vaccine. The CDR3 spells CASSGLLSGYTF. The DNA for the CDR3 is TGTGCCAGTAGCGGACTCTTGTCGGGCTACACCTTC.